This TCR beta chain was found in a study of cytomegalovirus exposure and HLA in healthy donors. Researchers ran the PCR with 60 Vbeta and 13 Jbeta primers. Sequencing used immunoSEQ multiplex PCR; TCRdb keeps in-frame clones, though not all of them. The repertoire holds about 160,000 clones, around 78% seen once, with 0.65% to 0.95% in the top ten. J was trimmed by 0 bases and V by 4 bases; bases with no gene match: 3. The CDR3 is made up of 14 amino acids. Germline values: CDR1 SGHKS, CDR2 YYEKEE (reference sequence). V is TRBV5-5 and J is TRBJ1-1; 7 bases are a match to TRBD1. This TCR came from a female donor in good health and CMV-seronegative. Sequencing was carried out using PBMCs. The CDR3 is CASSRGQMNTEAFF. The CDR3 DNA reads TGTGCCAGCAGCCGGGGACAGATGAACACTGAAGCTTTCTTT.